This T cell receptor (beta chain) emerged from a study of blood T cell repertoires in COVID-19. The overall study: Donors in the United States, Italy and Spain gave samples during acute or convalescent COVID-19. Sources were T cells, B-cell-depleted T cells, or PBMCs; the material itself was cDNA or gDNA.

Per the germline V gene, CDR1 is SGDLS and CDR2 is YYNGEE. Trimming shortened V by 0 bases and J by 2 bases, and 18 bases separated the two germline ends. The CDR3 length is 17 residues. Original data processing: Reference gene primer amplification gave nucleated cell count estimates. Some clones are missing from TCRdb's copy, which holds only in-frame ones; the method was immunoSEQ multiplex PCR. Clone size and the V and J calls come from that table; the DNA yielded D and trimming. This sample has about 49,000 clones; about 88% occur once, and the top ten carry about 4.7%. The sample comprised peripheral blood. The genes are TRBV9 and TRBJ2-7, with a possible D match to TRBD1 (5 bases). This sequence originates from a man aged 35 to 55 with active COVID-19. The CDR3 DNA is TGTGCCAGCAGCGTAGAGGGGAACCTAGACCGTGCCTACGAGCAGTACTTC. Encoded protein: CASSVEGNLDRAYEQYF.